Following are 5 T cell receptor beta chains from one sample sequenced in a study of post-analysis software for immune sequencing data. Study-level points and caveats: Relative to controls, patients had five TRBV segments at higher frequency, with TRBV5-6, TRBV5-1 and TRBV20-1 among these.

The antigens for these receptors are not known. Presence of unique molecular identifiers characterized the TCR beta cDNA libraries. TCRdb recomputed calls from the PCR reads with MiXCR, one row per CDR3 protein. The sample lists almost 700,000 distinct CDR3 sequences, 55% to 60% seen once, with about 11% in the top ten. Sequenced sample: blood. The receptor set was obtained from a girl aged 2 to 10 with multiple sclerosis.

The rearrangement uses TRBV14 and TRBJ1-2; 7 bases agree with TRBD1. The CDR3 is made up of 12 amino acids. Germline V gene sequence: CDR1 SGHDN, CDR2 FVKESK. The J segment lost 9 bases and the V segment lost 4 bases, leaving 5 bases of the junction unmatched. The CDR3 here is CASSPTGLRYTF. The CDR3 DNA is TGTGCCAGCAGCCCGACAGGGCTCCGCTACACCTTC. Filled out from reference TRBV14 and TRBJ1-2, the complete variable domain reads EAGVTQFPSHSVIEKGQTVTLRCDPISGHDNLYWYRRVMGKEIKFLLHFVKESKQDESGMPNNRFLAERTGGTYSTLKVQPAELEDSGVYFCASSPTGLRYTFGSGTRLTVV.

This sequence joins TRBV12-3 or TRBV12-4 and TRBJ2-5; D is uncertain. V dropped 4 bases and J dropped 6 bases, with 6 bases sitting between them. This CDR3 region has 11 residues. The CDR3 coding sequence is TGTGCCAGCAGTTCCTTACAGACCCAGTACTTC. Translating gives CASSSLQTQYF.

For this clonotype: The germline gene is not matched at one end of the junction; a read error may be the cause. The chain recombines TRBV5-1 with TRBJ2-5, with 10 positions matching TRBD1. CDR3 length equals 15 residues. Germline values: CDR1 SGHRS, CDR2 YFSETQ. The CDR3, as DNA: TGCGCCGGCAGCCTGGGGACAGGGGCGCAAGAGACCCAGTACTTC. Amino acid sequence: CAGSLGTGAQETQYF.

The chain has TRBV5-5 and TRBJ2-5; 7 bases match TRBD1. The J call may be wrong; the DNA end is better matched by TRBJ2-4. The CDR3 has 14 residues. CDR1 and CDR2 from the germline V gene are SGHKS and YYEKEE (reference sequence). This chain's CDR3 is CASSLTGERDIQYF. For the CDR3, the DNA is TGTGCCAGCAGCTTGACAGGGGAAAGGGACATTCAGTACTTC.

The gene calls are TRBV7-9 and TRBJ2-2, with TRBD2 as a possible D gene (5 bases). The CDR3 sequence is 16 residues long. Germline CDR1 reads SEHNR; CDR2 reads FQNEAQ (reference sequence). The ends were cut back, 5 bases at V and 3 bases at J, with 16 bases in the middle. CDR3 in DNA: TGTGCCAGCAGCACAAACCCCGCCGGGGACACCGGGGAGCTGTTTTTT. Protein: CASSTNPAGDTGELFF.